What follows describes a single T cell receptor beta chain. No antigen is known for it. The data are from a study of T cell responses to AZD1222 COVID-19 vaccine. Whole-study findings and limits: The study reported that nearly half of spike-specific TCRs target unmutated variant regions.

TCRdb's copy holds only in-frame clones and misses some; the assay was immunoSEQ multiplex PCR. Seen here are around 15,000 clones, about four fifths observed once, and the top ten hold approximately 40%. Per germline, CDR1 SGHTS and CDR2 YDEGEE. Trimming took 6 bases from V and 5 from J, leaving 12 bases between them. The CDR3 runs 14 residues. Second-dose intervals of approximately 4 or approximately 12 weeks were pooled. This chain links TRBV5-8 with TRBJ1-6; TRBD1 might be the D (5 bases). The specimen was peripheral blood, collected 28 days after the second AZD1222 dose. This TCR came from an adult who received the AZD1222 COVID-19 vaccine. The CDR3 here is CASNWGENNSPLHF. DNA of the CDR3: TGTGCCAGCAACTGGGGGGAAAATAATTCACCCCTCCACTTT.